The source of this TCR beta chain is a study of immune cell composition in non-small cell lung cancer. Study results and caveats: TIL tumour reactivity correlated with maximal tumour-associated clone frequency in adenocarcinoma. Lung squamous cell carcinoma tumours had significantly higher top 10 clone scores and productive clonality than lung adenocarcinoma.

Details on this clone: Its antigen remains unknown.

Template was genomic DNA from frozen, unsorted single-cell suspensions. Libraries were prepared by immunoSEQ multiplex PCR; TCRdb keeps only in-frame clonotypes and omits some of them. Among 5,600 or so clones listed, 78% were seen once. Sequenced material: lung tumor tissue. This TCR derives from a human donor with non-small cell lung cancer.

CDR3 nucleotide sequence: TGTGCCAGCAGTGGACAGGTCCTTGGTTCACCCCTCCACTTT. Its protein is CASSGQVLGSPLHF. The chain recombines TRBV2 with TRBJ1-6; perhaps TRBD1 as D (6 bases). V lost 4 bases, J lost 9 bases, and 13 bases lay in between. The CDR3 sequence is 14 residues long. The V gene's germline CDR1 is SNHLY and CDR2 FYNNEI.